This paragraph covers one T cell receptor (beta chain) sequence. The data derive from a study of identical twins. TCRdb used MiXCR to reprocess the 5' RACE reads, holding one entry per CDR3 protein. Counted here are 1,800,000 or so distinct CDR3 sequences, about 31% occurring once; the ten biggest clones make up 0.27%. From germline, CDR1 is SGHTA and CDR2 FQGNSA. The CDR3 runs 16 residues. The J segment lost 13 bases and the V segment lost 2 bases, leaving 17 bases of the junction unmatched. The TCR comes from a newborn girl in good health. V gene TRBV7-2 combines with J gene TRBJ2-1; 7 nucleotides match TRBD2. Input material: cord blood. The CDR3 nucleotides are TGTGCCAGCAGCTTAATATCCGGGACTATCCAAGAGACCCAGTTCTTC. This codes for CASSLISGTIQETQFF.